This TCR beta chain was obtained from a study of cytomegalovirus exposure and HLA in healthy donors. Study-level information: The same platform used for the 650 to 700 first-cohort repertoires was also used for the 120 or so validation repertoires, as a later analysis reported. Study results and caveats: High specificity and sensitivity for cytomegalovirus status were reported for the classifier. The study labeled under 200 TCR beta chains cytomegalovirus-associated.

Assay: immunoSEQ multiplex PCR; the TCRdb copy retains only in-frame clones and omits some. The data contain some 120,000 clones, approximately 90% of them singletons. Germline CDR1 and CDR2: SGHAT and FQNNGV. J was trimmed by 3 bases and V by 4 bases; bases with no gene match: 1. CDR3 length: 15 residues. Concerning this clone: Its specificity is unknown.

Sequencing was carried out using PBMCs. This TCR came from a woman aged 18-29 years in good health and CMV-seronegative. The chain employs TRBV11-2 and TRBJ1-6; the match to TRBD1 covers 9 bases. CDR3 nucleotides: TGTGCCAGCAGCTCGGGACAGGGCTATAATTCACCCCTCCACTTT. This codes for CASSSGQGYNSPLHF.